The 21 T cell receptor beta chains in this list originate from one sample, sequenced in a study of spatial heterogeneity in lung cancer. General observations from the study: Tumoral mutation counts were tracked by counts of expanded intratumoral alpha and beta TCRs.

The antigens these receptors bind are not known. TCRdb re-called the 5' RACE reads with MiXCR, one entry per CDR3 protein. This sample yields around 20,000 distinct CDR3 sequences, of which around 6.4% are seen a single time; approximately 10% belongs to the top ten. Described time point: sample taken at primary tumor resection. The sample here was lung tumor tissue, taken at surgery. All receptors derive from a female donor with early-stage non-small cell lung cancer.

Turning to this clonotype: This beta chain turned up in a library designed for alpha chains; as an off-target read, its abundance says little. The chain recombines TRBV6-5 with TRBJ1-1; D possibly corresponds to TRBD1 (6 bases). The CDR3 consists of 14 residues. V shed 2 bases and J shed 4 bases, with 11 bases lying between them. The germline CDR1 and CDR2 sequences are MNHEY and SVGAGI. Here the CDR3 reads CASSYDSRGTEAFF. CDR3 bases: TGTGCCAGCAGTTACGACTCCAGGGGCACTGAAGCTTTCTTT.

This clonotype was found many times. Being off target in a library aimed at alpha chains, this beta chain has a size of little meaning. CDR3 nucleotides: TGCAGCGTGAAACAGGCAACTAGCACAGATACGCAGTATTTT. Protein sequence: CSVKQATSTDTQYF. J is TRBJ2-3 and V is TRBV29-1; possibly TRBD1 for D (5 bases). V lost 6 bases, J lost 0 bases, and 13 bases lay in between. In germline, CDR1 is SQVTM, CDR2 ANQGSEA. The CDR3 sequence is 14 residues long.

Many counts were recorded for this clonotype. A library prepared for alpha chains yielded this beta chain as an off-target read; its size is of little meaning. The V gene is TRBV20-1, the J gene TRBJ2-1; 7 bases align to TRBD2. The junction had 9 bases not matched to a gene; V was cut back by 3 bases and J by 4 bases. Per the germline V gene, CDR1 is DFQATT and CDR2 is SNEGSKA (reference sequence). The CDR3 is made up of 15 amino acids. CDR3 nucleotides: TGCAGTGCTAGTAACCTAGCGGTACTTTACAATGAGCAGTTCTTC. This codes for CSASNLAVLYNEQFF.

There are many counts of this clonotype. Because this beta chain is a stray read in a library intended to capture alpha chains, its abundance should not be given much weight. This chain links TRBV5-4 with TRBJ1-2; a possible D gene is TRBD1 (6 bases). Trimming took off 4 bases at V and 2 bases at J, with 15 bases between the two ends. Germline CDR1 and CDR2: SGHNT and YYREEE (reference sequence). This CDR3 contains 15 residues. The CDR3 DNA reads TGTGCCAGCAGCGTACAGGGCTCGGAGAACTATGGCTACACCTTC. Protein product: CASSVQGSENYGYTF.

This clonotype was observed many times. This beta chain is a stray sequence in a library constructed for alpha chains; its clone size is not meaningful. This chain connects TRBV25-1 to TRBJ2-1, with D perhaps matching TRBD1 (6 bases). V was shortened by 6 bases and J by 10 bases, with 25 bases between the two germline ends. The germline V gene has CDR1 MGHDK and CDR2 SYGVNS. The CDR3 runs 16 residues. The CDR3 spells CASRETATRQVQEQFF. In DNA, the CDR3 is TGTGCCAGCAGAGAGACCGCCACCAGACAGGTACAGGAGCAGTTCTTC.

This clonotype was recorded at least ten times. The library was designed around alpha chains, so this beta chain is a stray read whose abundance carries little weight. This chain links TRBV20-1 with TRBJ2-3; D is unclear. V was pared by 5 bases and J by 3 bases, with 9 bases between. Germline V gene sequence: CDR1 DFQATT, CDR2 SNEGSKA (reference sequence). The CDR3 is 12 amino acids. The CDR3 reads CSAGVQTDTQYF. CDR3 bases: TGCAGTGCTGGGGTTCAGACAGATACGCAGTATTTT.

This clonotype was counted ten times or more. In a library made to pick up alpha chains, this beta chain is a stray read with a size that means little. The V and J genes are TRBV2 and TRBJ2-3; no reliable D call. Germline values: CDR1 SNHLY, CDR2 FYNNEI. The ends were cut back, 2 bases at V and 2 bases at J, with 2 bases in the middle. The CDR3 runs to 12 residues. The CDR3 loop reads CASSENTDTQYF. In DNA, the CDR3 is TGTGCCAGCAGTGAAAACACAGATACGCAGTATTTT. Full variable domain (rest looked up from reference TRBV2 and TRBJ2-3): EPEVTQTPSHQVTQMGQEVILRCVPISNHLYFYWYRQILGQKVEFLVSFYNNEISEKSEIFDDQFSVERPDGSNFTLKIRSTKLEDSAMYFCASSENTDTQYFGPGTRLTVL.

This clonotype occurred many times. Because this beta chain is a stray read in a library intended to capture alpha chains, its abundance should not be given much weight. The chain links TRBV5-1 to TRBJ2-1; possibly TRBD2 for D (5 bases). The CDR3 sequence is 15 residues long. V lost 9 bases to trimming and J lost 0 bases, with 16 bases between them. Germline CDR1 reads SGHRS; CDR2 reads YFSETQ. For the CDR3, the DNA is TGCGCCACCATGACTACCCCAAGCTCCTACAATGAGCAGTTCTTC. Translating gives CATMTTPSSYNEQFF.

Concerning this clonotype: Because the library targeted alpha chains, this beta chain is an off-target read whose size means little. The J gene is TRBJ2-3, the V gene TRBV11-2; weak D call: TRBD1 (5 bases). Germline CDR1 reads SGHAT; CDR2 reads FQNNGV. This CDR3 is 15 amino acids long. V lost 0 bases and J lost 2, with 9 bases in between. The CDR3 reads CASSLDQGFTDTQYF. The CDR3 nucleotides are TGTGCCAGCAGCTTAGATCAGGGCTTCACAGATACGCAGTATTTT. The full variable domain, with the rest looked up from reference TRBV11-2 and TRBJ2-3, is EAGVAQSPRYKIIEKRQSVAFWCNPISGHATLYWYQQILGQGPKLLIQFQNNGVVDDSQLPKDRFSAERLKGVDSTLKIQPAKLEDSAVYLCASSLDQGFTDTQYFGPGTRLTVL.

Turning to this clonotype: A library made for alpha chains picked up this beta chain off target, so its size means little. This sequence joins TRBV6-1 and TRBJ2-2; weak D call: TRBD2 (6 bases). Germline V CDR1 and CDR2: MNHNS, SASEGT. V lost 2 bases to trimming and J lost 7 bases, with 11 bases between them. The CDR3 extends over 14 amino acids. CDR3 loop: CASSERREGGELFF. The CDR3 DNA sequence: TGTGCCAGCAGTGAAAGGCGGGAAGGCGGGGAGCTGTTTTTT.

This clonotype ranks as medium-sized. This beta chain came through as a stray read in a library set up for alpha chains, and its size says little. This chain connects TRBV12-3 or TRBV12-4 to TRBJ2-2; 10 bases agree with TRBD2. V was clipped by 7 bases and J by 9 bases; unmatched bases: 8. The CDR3 sequence is 14 residues long. The CDR3 region is CASITSGEGRELFF. The CDR3 DNA reads as TGTGCCAGCATCACTAGCGGGGAGGGGAGGGAGCTGTTTTTT.

This clonotype was observed at least ten times. With the library built for alpha chains, this beta chain is off target and its frequency is not meaningful. The chain joins TRBV20-1 to TRBJ1-2, with D perhaps matching TRBD1 (6 bases). Trimming took off 2 bases at V and 2 bases at J, with 12 bases between the two ends. The germline V gene has CDR1 DFQATT and CDR2 SNEGSKA (reference sequence). This CDR3 contains 14 residues. CDR3 in amino acids: CSARSPGTNYGYTF. DNA of the CDR3: TGCAGTGCTAGATCCCCCGGGACAAACTATGGCTACACCTTC.

This clonotype has a count of ten or more. In a library made to pick up alpha chains, this beta chain is a stray read with a size that means little. The V call is TRBV20-1, the J call TRBJ2-7, with a tentative D call TRBD2 (6 bases). Deletions cut 6 bases from V and 2 bases from J, with 17 bases between. The CDR3 length is 14 residues. From germline, CDR1 is DFQATT and CDR2 SNEGSKA (reference sequence). CDR3 residues: CSAVTGTAPYEQYF. CDR3 nucleotides: TGCAGTGCGGTAACCGGGACTGCCCCCTACGAGCAGTACTTC.

This clonotype was observed at least ten times. The library was built for alpha chains, so this beta chain is an off-target read and its size means little. The V call is TRBV6-5, the J call TRBJ2-7; D is possibly TRBD1 (6 bases). V was pared by 5 bases and J by 10 bases, with 12 bases between. CDR1 is MNHEY and CDR2 is SVGAGI in the germline V gene. The CDR3 totals 11 residues. CDR3 loop: CASSNDRLQYF. For the CDR3, the DNA is TGTGCCAGCAGTAACGACAGGTTACAGTACTTC.

This clonotype was seen many times. Within a library made for alpha chains, this beta chain is off target, and its count is uninformative. The chain carries TRBV28 and TRBJ2-5; D could derive from TRBD1 or TRBD2 (5 bases each). Looked up from germline, CDR1 is MDHEN and CDR2 is SYDVKM. CDR3 length equals 12 residues. The V gene lost 2 bases and the J gene lost 6 bases, with 7 bases spanning the gap. The CDR3 DNA follows: TGTGCCAGCAGTTTAGGGGGACAGACCCAGTACTTC. Protein: CASSLGGQTQYF.

This clonotype was found many times. This beta chain turned up in a library designed for alpha chains; as an off-target read, its abundance says little. V usage is TRBV27 and J usage is TRBJ2-1; D is ambiguous. The CDR3 covers 14 residues. Germline V gene data show CDR1 as MNHEY and CDR2 as SMNVEV (reference sequence). The ends were cut back, 2 bases at V and 7 bases at J, with 12 bases in the middle. The CDR3, as DNA: TGTGCCAGCAGTTTAATCGGTCTTCGGAATGAGCAGTTCTTC. This sequence encodes CASSLIGLRNEQFF.

The sample holds many counts of this clonotype. In a library made to pick up alpha chains, this beta chain is a stray read with a size that means little. The rearrangement uses TRBV28 and TRBJ2-7, with D maybe TRBD1 (6 bases). Trimming took off 6 bases at V and 2 bases at J, with 14 bases between the two ends. The germline V gene has CDR1 MDHEN and CDR2 SYDVKM. The length of the CDR3 is 14 residues. In DNA form, the CDR3 reads TGTGCCAGCAGGTCCCCAGGGGTAACCTACGAGCAGTACTTC. Residues: CASRSPGVTYEQYF.

This clonotype was counted between two and nine times. The library was designed around alpha chains, so this beta chain is a stray read whose abundance carries little weight. This sequence joins TRBV6-6 and TRBJ1-5, with D perhaps TRBD1 (6 bases). CDR3 length: 15 residues. Between the trimmed V and J ends, which lost 2 bases and 7 bases, there was a span of 15 bases. Germline V CDR1 and CDR2: MNHNY, SVGAGI (reference sequence). The CDR3 reads CASSYGQNSPQPQHF. In DNA, the CDR3 is TGTGCCAGCAGTTACGGACAGAATAGCCCCCAGCCCCAGCATTTT.

This clonotype rates as medium-sized. Found in a library prepared for alpha chains, this beta chain is an off-target read, and its abundance has little meaning. The chain employs TRBV12-3 or TRBV12-4 and TRBJ2-7, with unresolved D. V lost 1 base, J lost 3 bases, and 7 bases lay in between. The CDR3 is 13 residues long. Written as DNA, the CDR3 is TGTGCCAGCAGTTTAGAGAGAAGCTACGAGCAGTACTTC. Translating it yields CASSLERSYEQYF.

This clonotype was detected many times. Little can be read into the size of this beta chain, an off-target read in a library designed for alpha chains. The chain recombines TRBV19 with TRBJ2-1, with 7 bases matching TRBD2. CDR3 length: 16 residues. Unmatched junction bases numbered 8, after V lost 3 bases and J lost 3 bases. Germline CDR1 is LNHDA and CDR2 is SQIVND (reference sequence). This chain's CDR3 is CASSMGGLADYNEQFF. CDR3 nucleotides: TGTGCCAGTAGTATGGGGGGTCTAGCGGACTACAATGAGCAGTTCTTC.

This clonotype was observed many times. This beta chain turned up in a library designed for alpha chains; as an off-target read, its abundance says little. V usage is TRBV12-3 or TRBV12-4 and J usage is TRBJ2-2, with 7 bases fitting TRBD1. The CDR3 extends over 15 amino acids. J gave up 3 bases and V 5 bases, and 6 bases lay outside the gene matches. The CDR3 is CASSVQGRDTGELFF. CDR3 coding DNA: TGTGCCAGCAGTGTACAGGGGCGGGACACCGGGGAGCTGTTTTTT.